The source of this T cell receptor (beta chain) is a study of blood T cell repertoires in COVID-19. Allocation to cohorts depended on clinical history reported by the participants. Original analysis: It was from reference gene primer amplification that nucleated cell counts were estimated. The data were produced by immunoSEQ multiplex PCR, yet TCRdb's version contains in-frame clones alone and is incomplete. The DNA gave D and trimming, while V, J and clone size come from that table. Of approximately 400,000 clones in the sample, 91% are singletons; the top ten hold roughly 0.9%. V shed 0 bases and J 1 base; nucleotides not matched to a gene: 8. Germline V lookup: CDR1 SGDLS, CDR2 YYNGEE. This CDR3 comprises 17 residues.

The chain uses TRBV9 and TRBJ2-5, with TRBD2 matching 8 bases. The specimen sequenced was PBMCs or T cells enriched from blood (not recorded which). This clonotype originated in a woman aged 40 to 55 who had been exposed to COVID-19. CDR3 nucleotides: TGTGCCAGCAGCGTAGGTAGCGGGATCTCGCCCCAAGAGACCCAGTACTTC. Protein sequence: CASSVGSGISPQETQYF.